This TCR beta chain was captured by sequencing in a study of T cell responses to AZD1222 COVID-19 vaccine (dated by TCRdb to the early 2020s). Looking at the study overall: AZD1222 recipients given second doses at about 4 weeks or at about 12 weeks were pooled, since spike-specific TCR depth and breadth were not found to differ between the two schedules. A total of 230 to 250 trial participants underwent TCR sequencing, of whom more than 200 had received two doses of AZD1222 and some 25 had received two doses of the MenACWY control vaccine. Trial participants were enrolled into age subgroups of 18-55, 56-69 and 70-plus years, which contained around 150, 28 and 57 TCR-sequenced participants, respectively.

The CDR3 regions of human TCRbeta chains were analyzed by immunosequencing. Under the source paper's analysis protocol: Repertoire TCRs were checked for matches against a reference library of SARS-CoV-2-specific TCRs that had been generated using the MIRA antigen-specificity platform. Breadth was defined as the fraction of unique TCRs that were SARS-CoV-2-associated. Depth was defined as the fraction of total T cells that were SARS-CoV-2-associated. Using the MIRA data, each spike-specific TCR was assigned both to the spike region to which the TCR was reactive and to a CD4 or CD8 class. Log10-transformed breadth and depth values were compared by one-way ANOVA with Sidak's multiple comparisons tests. Entries here come from immuneACCESS through TCRdb and include only in-frame sequences with V and J called. Some clones fail to appear in such tables; in the studies checked, an unresolved V gene covers under half of the shortfall, and the cause of the remainder is unknown. That table is the source of V, J and clone size, and D and trimming were worked out from the DNA. The sample contains about 120,000 clones, 88% of them found a single time. The ten largest account for over 3% of the sample.

About this clone itself: Its binding antigen is unknown. One base away there is no much larger clone; base qualities are not given.

The time point label of this sample denotes: baseline before first vaccination. Vaccinee samples were obtained from the UK trials COV001 and COV002, which included a single-blind randomized controlled phase 2/3 trial of AZD1222 (ChAdOx1 nCoV-19) in healthy adults. For TCRbeta chain sequencing, PBMC samples from trial participants were taken at day 0 and at day 28 after the second dose. General findings and caveats noted by the study authors: The vaccine-associated CD4 TCRs covered the entire spike protein, and the dominant responses fell in regions 160-218 and 743-854. The 56-69-year group was small, and its depth increase did not reach significance, likely because of low power. Because no day 14 peak-response samples were available, repertoires were characterized only after the peak T cell response. Most participants were white British and females outnumbered males, and the authors suggested that clonal diversity may have been underestimated. Spike-specific TCR breadth and depth rose significantly after two AZD1222 doses compared with day 0 and with MenACWY recipients. Epitopes outside the regions mutated in the B.1.351 and B.1.1.7 variants were reportedly recognized by nearly half of the unique spike-specific TCRs. Conclusions about previously exposed vaccinees are limited because only six or seven AZD1222 recipients were SARS-CoV-2 seropositive at baseline.

This TCR derives from an adult in good health. The material sequenced was peripheral blood, taken on day 0 of AZD1222 vaccination.

The CDR3 region has the sequence CASSLARGRATSFYGYTF. The DNA is TGTGCCAGCAGCTTGGCCAGGGGCAGAGCCACAAGTTTCTATGGCTACACCTTC. Here the chain combines TRBV5-6 and TRBJ1-2; a tentative D match to TRBD1 spans 6 bases. The germline V gene specifies SGHDT as CDR1 and YYEEEE as CDR2. Including cysteine and phenylalanine, the CDR3 has 18 amino acids. Just the 54-base CDR3 DNA is kept, in frame starting at base 1. V and J lose 0 bases and 4 bases, and a span of 22 bases separates them. Where the CDR3 stops, the reference TRBV5-6 and TRBJ1-2 genes take over; the full variable domain is DAGVTQSPTHLIKTRGQQVTLRCSPKSGHDTVSWYQQALGQGPQFIFQYYEEEERQRGNFPDRFSGHQFPNYSSELNVNALLLGDSALYLCASSLARGRATSFYGYTFGSGTRLTVV.